Listed here is a single TCR beta chain. Its target is not known. This sample was included in a study of blood T cells in healthy people across ages. Primers used in a second PCR of about 7 to 12 cycles were a sample-barcoded 5' primer and a J-beta primer mix. There were at least 3 million CDR3-containing paired-end reads obtained from each sample. Via MiXCR, TCRdb re-called the 5' RACE reads, giving one row per CDR3 protein. In the table there are roughly 1.6 million distinct CDR3 sequences, 34% of which are singletons. General observations from the study: PBMCs that were unsorted prevented a conclusive naive versus antigen-experienced comparison.

The sequence was obtained from a woman in her 30s in good health. The sequencing input was blood.

The CDR3: CASSLEVSSPEQYF. Here the CDR3 DNA reads TGCGCCAGCAGCTTGGAGGTCAGTTCGCCTGAGCAGTACTTC. V gene TRBV5-1 combines with J gene TRBJ2-5; D remains ambiguous. V lost 0 bases and J lost 11, with 17 bases in between. CDR1 is SGHRS and CDR2 is YFSETQ in the germline V gene. The length of the CDR3 is 14 residues.